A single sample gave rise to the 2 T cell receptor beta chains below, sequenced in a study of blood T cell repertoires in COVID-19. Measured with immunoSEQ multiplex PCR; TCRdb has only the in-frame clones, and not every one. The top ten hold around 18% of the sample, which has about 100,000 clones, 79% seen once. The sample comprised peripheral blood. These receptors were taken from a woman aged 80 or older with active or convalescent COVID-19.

DNA of the CDR3: TGTGCCAGCAGCTCGGGGTTCGGCCAGGACCAGCCCCAGCATTTT. Protein sequence: CASSSGFGQDQPQHF. The rearrangement uses TRBV5-6 and TRBJ1-5; D call uncertain. The CDR3 contains 15 residues. With 3 bases removed from V and 7 bases from J, the gap between germline ends came to 17 bases. CDR1 SGHDT and CDR2 YYEEEE come from the germline V gene.

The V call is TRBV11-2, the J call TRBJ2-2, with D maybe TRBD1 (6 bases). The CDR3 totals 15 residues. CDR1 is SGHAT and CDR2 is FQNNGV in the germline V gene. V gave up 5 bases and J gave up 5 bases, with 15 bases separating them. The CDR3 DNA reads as TGTGCCAGCAGCCGCAACAGGGCAACGACCGGGGAGCTGTTTTTT. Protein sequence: CASSRNRATTGELFF.